This paragraph reports one T cell receptor beta chain. Its antigen remains unidentified. TCRdb reanalysed the 5' RACE reads using MiXCR and keeps one entry per CDR3 protein. The data contain some 240,000 distinct CDR3 sequences, 15% to 20% of them singletons. This sample is drawn from a study of CD8 T cells in ankylosing spondylitis. Notes on the study in general: The study identified a TCR beta motif of under ten highly homologous variants that appeared characteristic of ankylosing spondylitis blood.

From germline, CDR1 is SGHRS and CDR2 YFSETQ. Trimming at V came to 0 bases and at J to 2 bases, leaving 8 bases not matched to a gene. This CDR3 is built from 16 residues. V gene TRBV5-1 combines with J gene TRBJ2-7; 7 bases line up with TRBD2. The source material was blood, either unsorted or a sorted T cell fraction (not recorded which). The clonotype originates from a male donor with ankylosing spondylitis or in good health (not recorded which). Here the CDR3 DNA reads TGCGCCAGCAGCTTGGGCAGTTTGAGCGGGACCTACGAGCAGTACTTC. As protein: CASSLGSLSGTYEQYF.